Listed below are T cell receptor beta chains from one sample, sequenced in a study of blood T cells in healthy people across ages. TCRdb used MiXCR to reprocess the 5' RACE reads, holding one entry per CDR3 protein. The sample contains over a million distinct CDR3 sequences, approximately 38% of which appear only once. Sample: blood. These receptors all come from a woman aged 18-30 years in good health. The CDR3 runs from the conserved cysteine through the conserved F or W. The D gene is left open where the match is weak. For some rows the clone size is stated as once, few or many, or as a class when expanded; others skip it.

>TRBV7-9|TRBJ1-1|few|TRBD1
TGTGCCAGCAGCTTGGGACAGAAGAACACTGAAGCTTTCTTT
CASSLGQKNTEAFF
>TRBV7-9|TRBJ2-1|few|NA
TGTGCCAGCAGCTTAGGCTGGGCTGAGCAGTTCTTC
CASSLGWAEQFF
>TRBV4-2|TRBJ2-1|NA|NA
TGTGCCAGCAGACCGGTGCTAGCGAACAACAATGAGCGGTTCTTC
CASRPVLANNNERFF
>TRBV11-3|TRBJ1-5|NA|NA
TGTGCCAGCAGCTTAGAGGCCAATGGGTCCCCAGGGAGCAATCAGCCCCAGCATTTT
CASSLEANGSPGSNQPQHF
>TRBV3-1|TRBJ1-2|NA|TRBD1
TGTGCCAGCAGCCACCTACCCGGGACAGGGGAGGTTGGCTACACCTTC
CASSHLPGTGEVGYTF
>TRBV7-3|TRBJ2-5|NA|NA
TGTGCCAGTAGCTTAACGGGCGGGGATTACAATGAGCAGTACTTC
CASSLTGGDYNEQYF
>TRBV7-9|TRBJ2-1|NA|TRBD1
TGTGCCAGCAGCTTTACGACAGGGGCGAATGGGTATAATGAGCAGTTCTTC
CASSFTTGANGYNEQFF
>TRBV27|TRBJ1-6|few|NA
TGTGCCAGCAGCCCGATTGGGTCACCCCTCCACTTT
CASSPIGSPLHF
>TRBV5-1|TRBJ1-4|NA|NA
TGCGCCAGCAGCTTGAAAGCCCCCTCTGAAAAACTGTTTTTT
CASSLKAPSEKLFF
>TRBV2|TRBJ2-5|few|NA
TGTGCTAGCAGTGGGGAAAGGGTCCGGGAGACCCAGTACTTC
CASSGERVRETQYF
>TRBV7-2|TRBJ1-5|few|NA
TGTGCCAGCAGCTTAACAGGGCAGGGAGGACAGCCCCAGCATTTT
CASSLTGQGGQPQHF
>TRBV6-1|TRBJ2-2|NA|TRBD2
TGTGCCAGCAGTGGGGTTAGCGGGAGGAGGAGCGGGGAGCTGTTTTTT
CASSGVSGRRSGELFF
>TRBV11-2|TRBJ1-2|NA|TRBD1
TGTGCCAGCAGCCTTAGACAGGGCTTACAAGCTAACTATGGCTACACCTTC
CASSLRQGLQANYGYTF
>TRBV18|TRBJ2-7|NA|NA
TGTGCCAGCTCACCAACAGGGCGCGCCGAGCAGTACTTC
CASSPTGRAEQYF
>TRBV11-2|TRBJ2-7|NA|TRBD1
TGTGCCAGCAGCTTAGATAGGACAGGGCCCCACGAGCAGTACTTC
CASSLDRTGPHEQYF
>TRBV4-1|TRBJ2-1|few|TRBD2
TGCGCCAGCAGCCAAGATTGGAGGGCGGGAGGGCCAATTAATGAGCAGTTCTTC
CASSQDWRAGGPINEQFF
>TRBV27|TRBJ1-4|few|NA
TGTGCCAGCAGTTTATCCCGGGGTCCTAATGAAAAACTGTTTTTT
CASSLSRGPNEKLFF
>TRBV27|TRBJ2-3|NA|TRBD2
TGTGCCAGCGGTACTAGCGGACCAGCGGATACGCAGTATTTT
CASGTSGPADTQYF
>TRBV7-9|TRBJ2-1|NA|NA
TGTGCCAGCAGCCTTCATAGCCGCGCCGATGAGCAGTTCTTC
CASSLHSRADEQFF
>TRBV30|TRBJ1-1|NA|TRBD1
TGTGCCTGGAGTGAGGGACAGGGACGGAACACTGAAGCTTTCTTT
CAWSEGQGRNTEAFF
>TRBV5-1|TRBJ2-3|NA|NA
TGCGCCAGCAGCTTCCTGACACGAGAGGGGGCAGATACGCAGTATTTT
CASSFLTREGADTQYF
>TRBV10-2|TRBJ1-2|NA|TRBD1
TGCGCCAGCAGTGCCCCGGACAGGAACTATGGCTACACCTTC
CASSAPDRNYGYTF
>TRBV9|TRBJ1-2|once|TRBD1
TGTGCCAGCAGGGGGGACAGGGGTAACTATGGCTACACCTTC
CASRGDRGNYGYTF
>TRBV6-1|TRBJ1-1|NA|TRBD1
TGTGCCAGCAGTCTGCTAATACTTCGGGACAGGCAGAACACTGAAGCTTTCTTT
CASSLLILRDRQNTEAFF
>TRBV10-1|TRBJ2-5|NA|TRBD2
TGCGCCAGCAGTGAGAGGCGAGGGACTAGCGGACAAAAAGAGACCCAGTACTTC
CASSERRGTSGQKETQYF
>TRBV2|TRBJ1-1|NA|NA
TGTGCCATCCTCCTCTCCCCCAGTCTTTCGCCCGAAGCTTTCTTT
CAILLSPSLSPEAFF
>TRBV28|TRBJ1-5|NA|TRBD1
TGTGCCAGCAGGGACGGGACAGACCTTTACAATCAGCCCCAGCATTTT
CASRDGTDLYNQPQHF
>TRBV6-5|TRBJ1-3|NA|NA
TGTGCCAGCAGTTACTCGGCAGGGGCCATCTCTGGAAACACCATATATTTT
CASSYSAGAISGNTIYF
>TRBV20-1|TRBJ1-2|NA|NA
TGCAGTGCTAGAGATAGGGGTTACCTGGGTGGCTACACCTTC
CSARDRGYLGGYTF
>TRBV3-1|TRBJ2-3|NA|NA
TGTGCCAGCAGCCCCAAGGTTAGCACAGATACGCAGTATTTT
CASSPKVSTDTQYF
>TRBV7-2|TRBJ2-1|few|NA
TGTGCCAGCAGCTTAGGTGGGGGGGCCATGAATGAGCAGTTCTTC
CASSLGGGAMNEQFF
>TRBV7-2|TRBJ2-3|many|NA
TGTGCCAGCAGCTTCGGCAGTCCCCCAGATACGCAGTATTTT
CASSFGSPPDTQYF
>TRBV9|TRBJ1-4|few|TRBD1
TGTGCCAGCAGCGTAGGAGGGGGCGCGTTAACTAATGAAAAACTGTTTTTT
CASSVGGGALTNEKLFF
>TRBV5-6|TRBJ1-2|NA|NA
TGTGCCAGCAGCCCCGCCCGGGACGGTGGCTACACCTTC
CASSPARDGGYTF
>TRBV5-5|TRBJ2-3|once|TRBD2
TGTGCCAGCAGCTTCACTAGCGGGGGTGTCACAGATACGCAGTATTTT
CASSFTSGGVTDTQYF
>TRBV20-1|TRBJ1-2|NA|TRBD1
TGCAGTGCTCAGACAGGGGCAAACTCTGGCTACACCTTC
CSAQTGANSGYTF
>TRBV25-1|TRBJ2-1|NA|NA
TGTGCCAGCAGTGACGGGTCGGGAATTTACAATGAGCAGTTCTTC
CASSDGSGIYNEQFF
>TRBV3-1|TRBJ2-1|NA|TRBD2
TGTGCCGGCAGCCTTAGCGGGAATAACAATGAGCAGTTCTTC
CAGSLSGNNNEQFF
>TRBV10-3|TRBJ1-2|NA|NA
TGTGCCATCAGTGTTGGGACGGTGACAGAAGGTGGCTACACCTTC
CAISVGTVTEGGYTF
>TRBV27|TRBJ1-6|few|NA
TGTGCCAGCAGTTTCGGCAGGGCTAATTCACCCCTCCACTTT
CASSFGRANSPLHF
>TRBV27|TRBJ1-5|few|NA
TGTGCCAGCAGTTCAAGGGTTGGCAATCAGCCCCAGCATTTT
CASSSRVGNQPQHF
>TRBV20-1|TRBJ2-7|few|TRBD2
TGCAGTGCTACAAGGACTAGCGGGAGAGGAGAGCAGTACTTC
CSATRTSGRGEQYF
>TRBV2|TRBJ2-1|NA|TRBD2
TGTGCCAGCAGTGCGGGACTAGCGGCCCATGAGCAGTTCTTC
CASSAGLAAHEQFF
>TRBV29-1|TRBJ2-1|NA|NA
TGCAGCGCCTTAGGGACACACGCAACGCGGACGGGTTACAATGAGCAGTTCTTC
CSALGTHATRTGYNEQFF
>TRBV3-1|TRBJ2-5|NA|NA
TGTGCCAGCAGCCAAGGGAGTCGTACCGAGACCCAGTACTTC
CASSQGSRTETQYF
>TRBV11-2|TRBJ2-7|NA|TRBD2
TGTGCCAGCAGCCCACAACTCAGCGGGGGGGCCTACGAGCAGTACTTC
CASSPQLSGGAYEQYF
>TRBV19|TRBJ2-1|few|TRBD2
TGTGCCAGTAGTATTTCTAGCGGGAGTCCGAATGAGCAGTTCTTC
CASSISSGSPNEQFF
>TRBV2|TRBJ2-7|once|TRBD1
TGTGCCAAAGGGACAGTAGACGAGCAGTACTTC
CAKGTVDEQYF
>TRBV28|TRBJ2-1|NA|NA
TGTGCCAGCAGTTTCTCCTGCAATGAGCAGTTCTTC
CASSFSCNEQFF
>TRBV4-1|TRBJ2-7|NA|TRBD2
TGCGCCAGCAGCCAAGCAACTAGCGGGATCTACGAGCAGTACTTC
CASSQATSGIYEQYF
>TRBV20-1|TRBJ2-3|NA|NA
TGCAGTGCCCCCCGAGGGAAAAGCACAGATACGCAGTATTTT
CSAPRGKSTDTQYF
>TRBV20-1|TRBJ2-1|many|TRBD2
TGCAGTGCCGCGACTAGCGGGGCGAACAATGAGCAGTTCTTC
CSAATSGANNEQFF
>TRBV27|TRBJ2-3|NA|NA
TGTGCCAGCAGACGACAGGAAAGCACAGATACGCAGTATTTT
CASRRQESTDTQYF
>TRBV29-1|TRBJ2-3|NA|NA
TGCAACGCTGAAGGAGTAGGGGCAGATACGCAGTATTTT
CNAEGVGADTQYF
>TRBV27|TRBJ1-5|NA|NA
TGTGCCACCCAGGATCAGCCCCAGCATTTT
CATQDQPQHF
>TRBV11-2|TRBJ2-1|few|TRBD2
TGTGCCAGCAGCTTAGAGGGAGGGGTCAATGAGCAGTTCTTC
CASSLEGGVNEQFF
>TRBV20-1|TRBJ2-3|NA|NA
TGCAGTGCTGAACCGTCCACAGATACGCAGTATTTT
CSAEPSTDTQYF